This T cell receptor beta chain is from a study of T cell responses to AZD1222 COVID-19 vaccine (dated by TCRdb to the early 2020s). In terms of the full investigation: A total of roughly 240 trial participants underwent TCR sequencing, of whom approximately 210 received two doses of AZD1222 and about 26 received two doses of the MenACWY control vaccine. Enrollment into the trials was organized by age into subgroups of 18-55, 56-69 and 70-plus years, and those subgroups contained 148, 28 and 57 TCR-sequenced participants, respectively. Here is what the overall study found, with its caveats: Because no day 14 peak-response samples were available, repertoires were characterized only after the peak T cell response. Conclusions about previously exposed vaccinees are limited because only six or seven AZD1222 recipients were SARS-CoV-2 seropositive at baseline. Epitopes outside the regions mutated in the B.1.351 and B.1.1.7 variants were reportedly recognized by nearly half of the unique spike-specific TCRs. Spike-specific TCR breadth and depth rose significantly after two AZD1222 doses compared with day 0 and with MenACWY recipients. CD4 TCRs associated with the vaccine covered the entire spike protein, and the dominant responses were in regions 160-218 and 743-854. The 56-69-year group was small, and its depth increase did not reach significance, likely because of low power. Participants were mostly white British and included more females than males, and it was suggested by the authors that clonal diversity may have been underestimated.

Measured from the cysteine to the phenylalanine, the CDR3 is 16 residues long. The DNA shown is the 48-base CDR3, in frame from base 1. As encoded in the germline V gene, CDR1 is SGHRS while CDR2 is YFSETQ. The germline V and J ends show losses of 0 bases and 8 bases respectively, and no gene match explains 12 bases of the junction. The time point label on this specimen signifies: about 28 days (+/-7) after the second vaccine dose. The sample's treatment or condition label is to be understood as: meningococcal conjugate vaccine given as trial control. Samples from vaccinated people were obtained from the UK trials COV001 and COV002, which included a single-blind randomized controlled phase 2/3 trial of AZD1222 (ChAdOx1 nCoV-19) in healthy adults. For TCRbeta chain sequencing, PBMC samples from trial participants were taken at day 0 and at day 28 after the second dose. The CDR3 regions of human TCRbeta chains were subjected to immunosequencing. The authors processed their data as follows. Repertoire TCRs were matched against a reference library of SARS-CoV-2-specific TCRs generated with the MIRA antigen-specificity platform. Breadth was defined as the fraction of unique TCRs that were SARS-CoV-2-associated. Depth was defined as the fraction of total T cells that were SARS-CoV-2-associated. Using the MIRA data, each spike-specific TCR was assigned both to the spike region to which the TCR was reactive and to a CD4 or CD8 class. Log10-transformed breadth and depth values were compared by one-way ANOVA with Sidak's multiple comparisons tests. TCRdb took this table from immuneACCESS and kept in-frame rearrangements with V and J called. Such tables lack part of the clones; where checked against another copy, unresolved V genes explain under half of the gap, and the rest is unexplained. The V and J calls and clone size are taken from that table; D and trimming were inferred from the DNA. This sample has 130,000 or so clones in its table, and roughly 85% of those were observed once. The ten largest clonotypes hold 6.5% to 8.5% of the sample.

Comment on this clone: What antigen it recognizes has not been identified. No base qualities exist here, and no much larger clone lies one base off it.

Source: peripheral blood, taken 28 days after the second dose of the MenACWY control vaccine. The rearranged chain carries TRBV5-1 and TRBJ1-2; 8 nucleotides in the junction match TRBD1. The TCR comes from an adult who received the MenACWY meningococcal vaccine as a control. This receptor carries the CDR3 CASSLGGQAFYGGYTF. The nucleotides read TGCGCCAGCAGCTTGGGGGGACAGGCTTTCTACGGAGGCTACACCTTC.